One sample yielded the 2 T cell receptor beta chains listed below, sequenced in a study of neurological immune-mediated disorders. TCRdb recomputed calls from the 5' RACE reads with MiXCR, one row per CDR3 protein. The data show about 60,000 distinct CDR3 sequences, 3% to 4% seen once. The sequenced sample consisted of PBMCs. These receptors were obtained from a woman aged 60-75 years with multiple sclerosis.

In its sample, this clonotype was seen many times. The rearrangement joins TRBV6-1 to TRBJ1-5; a weak D match, TRBD1 (5 bases). CDR3 length equals 15 residues. V lost 2 bases to trimming and J lost 9 bases, with 17 bases between them. Germline-derived CDR1 and CDR2 are MNHNS and SASEGT. The DNA for the CDR3 is TGTGCCAGCAGTGAATTTGGGGGGGGTACAGGGCCCCAGCATTTT. Protein: CASSEFGGGTGPQHF.

This clonotype was seen only a few times. The chain recombines TRBV7-2 with TRBJ2-7, with D perhaps matching TRBD1 (5 bases). CDR1 is SGHTA and CDR2 is FQGNSA in the germline V gene. Trimming cost V 2 bases and J 4 bases, with 9 bases left between them. The CDR3 is 13 amino acids. The CDR3 nucleotides are TGTGCCAGCAGCTTATTGCAGGGTTACGAGCAGTACTTC. This encodes CASSLLQGYEQYF.